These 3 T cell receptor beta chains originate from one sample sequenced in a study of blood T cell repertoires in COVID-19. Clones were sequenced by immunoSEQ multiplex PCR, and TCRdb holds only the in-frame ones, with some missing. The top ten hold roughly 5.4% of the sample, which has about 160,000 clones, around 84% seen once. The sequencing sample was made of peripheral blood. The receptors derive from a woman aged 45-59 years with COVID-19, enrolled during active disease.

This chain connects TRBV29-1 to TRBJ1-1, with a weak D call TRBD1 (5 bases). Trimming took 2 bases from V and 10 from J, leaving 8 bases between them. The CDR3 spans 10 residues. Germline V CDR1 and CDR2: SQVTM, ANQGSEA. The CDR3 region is CSVEIQGAFF. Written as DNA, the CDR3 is TGCAGCGTTGAAATTCAGGGAGCTTTCTTT.

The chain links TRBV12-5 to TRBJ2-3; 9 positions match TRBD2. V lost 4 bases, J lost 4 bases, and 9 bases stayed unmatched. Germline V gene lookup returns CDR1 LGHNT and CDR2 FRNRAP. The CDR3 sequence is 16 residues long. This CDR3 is CASGSFSGGSADTQYF. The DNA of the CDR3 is TGTGCTAGTGGTTCGTTTAGCGGGGGCTCCGCAGATACGCAGTATTTT.

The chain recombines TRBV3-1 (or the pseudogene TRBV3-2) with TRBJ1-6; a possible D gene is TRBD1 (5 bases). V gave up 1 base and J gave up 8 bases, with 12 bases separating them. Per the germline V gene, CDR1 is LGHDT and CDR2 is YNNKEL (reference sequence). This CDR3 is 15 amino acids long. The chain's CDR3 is CASSQGAQGDSPLHF. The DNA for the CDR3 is TGTGCCAGCAGCCAAGGGGCCCAGGGTGATTCACCCCTCCACTTT.